In its sample, the clone carrying this T cell receptor (beta chain) was seen a few times. This entry comes from a study of blood T cell repertoires in COVID-19. The table came from immunoSEQ multiplex PCR; TCRdb's copy has only in-frame clones and leaves some out. In the table there are 200,000 to 300,000 clones, about 80% of which are singletons. CDR3 length: 14 residues. V lost 5 bases and J lost 2; bases outside the gene matches: 6. Germline V gene lookup returns CDR1 WNHNN and CDR2 SYGVQD (reference sequence). This sequence was found in a human donor in a cohort sampled during active COVID-19. The gene calls are TRBV10-1 and TRBJ2-7; 7 bases align to TRBD1. Sample: peripheral blood. The CDR3 spells CASSIQGQPYEQYF. CDR3 nucleotides: TGCGCCAGCAGTATCCAGGGACAGCCCTACGAGCAGTACTTC.